A selection of T cell receptor beta chains follows, all from one sample in a study of OX40 agonist ivuxolimab in advanced cancers. TCRdb's table, derived via immunoSEQ multiplex PCR, lists solely in-frame clones and lacks some. The sample holds around 63,000 clones, about 92% seen once. The material was CD4+ or CD8+ T cells sorted from blood, obtained in a trial of the OX40 agonist ivuxolimab. The receptors here all came from an adult with an advanced solid tumor such as melanoma, head and neck, liver or kidney cancer. The conserved cysteine and the conserved F or W are not part of the CDR3 here. Each record gives: clone size, V gene, J gene, CDR3 protein. Some rows have no size entry. The others give once, few or many, or a class for an expanded clone.

abundance: NA; v_gene: TRBV7-2; j_gene: TRBJ2-7; CDR3aa: ASSYRRAYEQY
abundance: NA; v_gene: TRBV2; j_gene: TRBJ2-7; CDR3aa: ASGGLAGDPG
abundance: NA; v_gene: TRBV4-2; j_gene: TRBJ1-1; CDR3aa: ASSQASNMNTEAF
abundance: NA; v_gene: TRBV19; j_gene: TRBJ1-2; CDR3aa: ASSPGTESYGYT
abundance: once; v_gene: TRBV9; j_gene: TRBJ2-1; CDR3aa: ASSFQAGNEQF
abundance: NA; v_gene: TRBV15; j_gene: TRBJ2-7; CDR3aa: ATAKDRAGIEQY
abundance: few; v_gene: TRBV6-6; j_gene: TRBJ2-2; CDR3aa: ASNRPGGGAAGELF
abundance: NA; v_gene: TRBV18; j_gene: TRBJ1-1; CDR3aa: ASSPGQGARTEAF
abundance: NA; v_gene: TRBV11-2; j_gene: TRBJ2-7; CDR3aa: ASSGLAGAHYEQY
abundance: NA; v_gene: TRBV5-1; j_gene: TRBJ2-5; CDR3aa: ASSLGLAGSQETQY
abundance: NA; v_gene: TRBV2; j_gene: TRBJ2-1; CDR3aa: ASNTGTGSNEQF
abundance: NA; v_gene: TRBV5-1; j_gene: TRBJ2-5; CDR3aa: ASSPGPGSEETQY
abundance: NA; v_gene: TRBV5-4; j_gene: TRBJ2-3; CDR3aa: ASSFPADTQY
abundance: NA; v_gene: TRBV6-5; j_gene: TRBJ1-6; CDR3aa: ASSLGQGNSPLH
abundance: NA; v_gene: TRBV2; j_gene: TRBJ2-7; CDR3aa: ASRTGVSSYEQY
abundance: few; v_gene: TRBV5-6; j_gene: TRBJ1-2; CDR3aa: ASSLGHNRGSNYGYT
abundance: NA; v_gene: TRBV19; j_gene: TRBJ2-5; CDR3aa: ASRTTSGAGETQY
abundance: NA; v_gene: TRBV7-9; j_gene: TRBJ1-5; CDR3aa: ASSHNNQPQH
abundance: NA; v_gene: TRBV30; j_gene: TRBJ1-5; CDR3aa: AWSGQSSNQPQH
abundance: NA; v_gene: TRBV11-1; j_gene: TRBJ1-1; CDR3aa: ASSFMGGNTEAF
abundance: few; v_gene: TRBV11-2; j_gene: TRBJ1-4; CDR3aa: ASRKGVGGKDEKLF
abundance: NA; v_gene: TRBV19; j_gene: TRBJ1-2; CDR3aa: ASSIGGGANYGYT
abundance: NA; v_gene: TRBV9; j_gene: TRBJ2-2; CDR3aa: ASSVAGGPFGNTGELF
abundance: NA; v_gene: TRBV5-4; j_gene: TRBJ2-5; CDR3aa: ASRPGQGWGETQY
abundance: few; v_gene: TRBV2; j_gene: TRBJ1-5; CDR3aa: ASKGTGIQPQH
abundance: NA; v_gene: TRBV6-6; j_gene: TRBJ2-7; CDR3aa: ASSYVGTDEDEQY
abundance: NA; v_gene: TRBV6-1; j_gene: TRBJ2-5; CDR3aa: ASSDDRRQETQY
abundance: NA; v_gene: TRBV2; j_gene: TRBJ2-1; CDR3aa: ASSDQGVAGTEQF
abundance: NA; v_gene: TRBV5-4; j_gene: TRBJ1-3; CDR3aa: ASSSSRDRATHSGNTIY
abundance: NA; v_gene: TRBV4-1; j_gene: TRBJ2-7; CDR3aa: ASSHNKGGEQY
abundance: NA; v_gene: TRBV7-8; j_gene: TRBJ1-3; CDR3aa: ASRPTGGSGNTIY
abundance: NA; v_gene: TRBV5-1; j_gene: TRBJ1-1; CDR3aa: ASSPVAALNTEAF
abundance: few; v_gene: TRBV30; j_gene: TRBJ1-1; CDR3aa: AWKTDRRSPEAF
abundance: NA; v_gene: TRBV7-6; j_gene: TRBJ2-1; CDR3aa: ASSLVPAGGSSYNEQF
abundance: NA; v_gene: TRBV28; j_gene: TRBJ1-6; CDR3aa: ASSPPARGSPLH
abundance: NA; v_gene: TRBV5-1; j_gene: TRBJ1-2; CDR3aa: ASSLLSGNQNYGYT
abundance: NA; v_gene: TRBV7-9; j_gene: TRBJ2-3; CDR3aa: ASSLTKGAGDTDTQY
abundance: NA; v_gene: TRBV6-1; j_gene: TRBJ2-1; CDR3aa: ASSEGVAGAYNEQF
abundance: NA; v_gene: TRBV5-5; j_gene: TRBJ1-2; CDR3aa: ASSLDRLLSPGLGGYT
abundance: NA; v_gene: TRBV4-2; j_gene: TRBJ2-3; CDR3aa: ASSPGLAGGRSTDTQY
abundance: few; v_gene: TRBV19; j_gene: TRBJ1-1; CDR3aa: ANPGHPHAEAF
abundance: NA; v_gene: TRBV6-5; j_gene: TRBJ1-6; CDR3aa: ASSRDRGDSPLH
abundance: NA; v_gene: TRBV7-2; j_gene: TRBJ2-7; CDR3aa: ASSHPGAGEQY
abundance: NA; v_gene: TRBV27; j_gene: TRBJ2-3; CDR3aa: ASSLWGGLPDTQY
abundance: few; v_gene: TRBV4-1; j_gene: TRBJ1-1; CDR3aa: ASSQMAQGRDTEAF
abundance: NA; v_gene: TRBV4-2; j_gene: TRBJ2-7; CDR3aa: ASSQGAHQTGAPYEQY
abundance: NA; v_gene: TRBV7-9; j_gene: TRBJ1-2; CDR3aa: ASSRQGLYGYT
abundance: NA; v_gene: TRBV2; j_gene: TRBJ2-1; CDR3aa: ASREERGGYNEQF